This TCR beta chain was identified in a study of blood T cell repertoires in COVID-19. Study details: Italy, Spain and the United States were the sources of the convalescent and acute COVID-19 samples.

In the original analysis: The assay estimated nucleated cells by amplifying reference gene primers. Profiled with immunoSEQ multiplex PCR; TCRdb holds only in-frame clones, not every one. V and J calls and clone size come straight from that table; D and trimming were deduced from the DNA. This sample has 110,000 or so clones, with around 89% found just once. A note on this clone: A junction boundary mismatches the germline segment, possibly from a read error.

The CDR3 spans 13 residues. Germline-derived CDR1 and CDR2 are LNHDA and SQIVND (reference sequence). This clonotype originated in a human donor with acute or convalescent COVID-19. The donor label of this sample is uncertain. The V call is TRBV19, the J call TRBJ2-7, with 8 bases aligning to TRBD1. Sequencing input: peripheral blood. The CDR3 coding sequence is TGTGCCAGTAGTATCCGCCCGGGACAGGCCCCCCTTTTC. This translates into CASSIRPGQAPLF.